Listed here is a single T cell receptor (beta chain). Antigen: not known. The data stem from a study of blood T cells in healthy people across ages. The study, taken as a whole, reports: Strong correlation existed between TCR beta diversity and naive T cell percentage. Nothing was known about donor CMV status, and this possibly confounded expanded clonotype changes.

Total RNA extraction produced at least 5.5 micrograms (per sample) for the study. Using a J-beta primer mix together with a sample-barcoded 5' primer, a second PCR was run for roughly 6 to 11 cycles. Every molecule of cDNA carried a tag from a template-switch adaptor with 12 random nucleotides. Using its own MiXCR run on the 5' RACE reads, TCRdb lists one record per CDR3 protein. The repertoire consists of some 1.4 million distinct CDR3 sequences, with roughly 45% occurring once and the leading ten covering around 8%. This clonotype originated in a young woman in good health. Sequencing used blood.

The CDR3 DNA follows: TGTGCCAGCAGCTTGTTCGGCACGTACAATGAGCAGTTCTTC. It translates to CASSLFGTYNEQFF. The chain has TRBV5-6 and TRBJ2-1; D remains unclear. The V end was cut by 1 base, the J end by 4 bases, with 9 bases between. Per the germline V gene, CDR1 is SGHDT and CDR2 is YYEEEE. This CDR3 is 14 amino acids long.